The clone carrying this T cell receptor (beta chain) was observed a handful of times. Its antigen is not identified. This sample includes further DNA sequences coding for the same CDR3. This entry belongs to a study of CD4 T cells in relation to SARS-CoV-2 and coronaviruses. TCRdb's copy holds only in-frame clones and misses some; the assay was immunoSEQ multiplex PCR. The sample holds 40,000 or so clones, approximately 86% seen once. The CDR3 extends over 12 amino acids. Germline V gene data show CDR1 as SGHTA and CDR2 as FQGNSA. Trimming removed 0 bases at V and 7 bases at J, with 4 bases between. The clonotype comes from an adult with COVID-19. The sample consisted of naive CD4+ T cells from PBMCs, cultured in vitro. The sample's subset: naive CD4+ T cells isolated by negative enrichment. The V gene is TRBV7-2, the J gene TRBJ1-5; D call uncertain. CDR3: CASSLANQPQHF. CDR3 in DNA: TGTGCCAGCAGCTTAGCGAACCAGCCCCAGCATTTT.